This T cell receptor beta chain was retrieved from a study of graft-versus-host responses after intestinal transplantation. Repertoires were generated with immunoSEQ multiplex PCR, while TCRdb's copy carries only in-frame clones and drops some. The data contain roughly 28,000 clones, roughly 82% of them seen just once; the ten biggest clones take up about 0.7%. This CDR3 spans 14 amino acids. Germline assignment: CDR1 KGHSH and CDR2 LQKENI. V shed 3 bases and J 8 bases; nucleotides not matched to a gene: 5. As regards this clone: Its antigen is not known.

This chain connects TRBV18 to TRBJ1-4, with 8 bases aligning to TRBD1. Sequenced here: unstimulated CD4+ T cells sorted from spleen or lymph node cells, sampled before intestinal transplant. This clonotype originated in a human donor who received an intestinal transplant. CDR3 in amino acids: CASSPGQGGEKLFF. CDR3 in DNA: TGTGCCAGCTCACCTGGACAGGGTGGAGAAAAACTGTTTTTT.